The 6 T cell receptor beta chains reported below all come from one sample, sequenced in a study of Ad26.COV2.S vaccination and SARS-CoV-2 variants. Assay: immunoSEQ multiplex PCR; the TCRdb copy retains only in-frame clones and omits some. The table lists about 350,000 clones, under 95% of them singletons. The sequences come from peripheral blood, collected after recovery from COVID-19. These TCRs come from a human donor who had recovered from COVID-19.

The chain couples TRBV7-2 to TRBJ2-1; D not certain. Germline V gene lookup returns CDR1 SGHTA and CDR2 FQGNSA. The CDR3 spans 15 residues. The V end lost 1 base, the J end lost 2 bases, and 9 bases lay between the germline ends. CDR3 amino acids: CASSLGESPYNEQFF. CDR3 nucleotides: TGTGCCAGCAGCTTAGGGGAATCTCCCTACAATGAGCAGTTCTTC.

In DNA form, the CDR3 reads TGTGCCAGCAGCGTAGCAGCTAGCGGGGGGGCCACGGGCAATGAGCAGTTCTTC. Residues: CASSVAASGGATGNEQFF. V is TRBV9 and J is TRBJ2-1, with 12 nucleotides matching TRBD2. V lost 0 bases, J lost 6 bases, and 10 bases stayed unmatched. The germline V gene has CDR1 SGDLS and CDR2 YYNGEE. The CDR3 covers 18 residues.

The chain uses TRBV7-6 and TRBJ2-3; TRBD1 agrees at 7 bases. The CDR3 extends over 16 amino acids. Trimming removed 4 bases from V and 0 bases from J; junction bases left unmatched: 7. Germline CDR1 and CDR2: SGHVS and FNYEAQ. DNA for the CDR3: TGTGCCAGCAGCTCCGGGACAGCAACTAGCACAGATACGCAGTATTTT. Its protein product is CASSSGTATSTDTQYF.

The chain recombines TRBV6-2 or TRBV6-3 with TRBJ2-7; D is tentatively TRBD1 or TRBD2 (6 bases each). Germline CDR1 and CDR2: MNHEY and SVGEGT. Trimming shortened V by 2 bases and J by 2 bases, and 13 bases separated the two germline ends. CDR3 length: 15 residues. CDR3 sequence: CASSYRRGLPYEQYF. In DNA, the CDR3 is TGTGCCAGCAGTTACCGACGGGGGCTCCCCTACGAGCAGTACTTC.

CDR3 coding DNA: TGCGCCAGCAGCCCATCGATCTTCGGGGGCAGCTCCTACGAGCAGTACTTC. This sequence encodes CASSPSIFGGSSYEQYF. The J gene is TRBJ2-7, the V gene TRBV5-1; D tentatively fits TRBD1 or TRBD2 (6 bases each). Trimming shortened V by 4 bases and J by 0 bases, and 20 bases separated the two germline ends. This CDR3 comprises 17 residues. Germline CDR1 reads SGHRS; CDR2 reads YFSETQ.

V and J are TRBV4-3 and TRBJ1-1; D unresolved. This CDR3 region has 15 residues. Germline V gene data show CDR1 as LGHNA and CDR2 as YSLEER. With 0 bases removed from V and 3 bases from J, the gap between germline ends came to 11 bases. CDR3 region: CASSQDYSYDTEAFF. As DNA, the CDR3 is TGCGCCAGCAGCCAAGATTACAGTTACGACACTGAAGCTTTCTTT.